These T cell receptor beta chains were read from a single sample in a study of blood T cell repertoires in COVID-19. Profiling relied on immunoSEQ multiplex PCR, and the TCRdb table lists in-frame clones only, not all of them. This sample has 120,000 to 150,000 clones; 84% occur once, and the top ten carry less than 6%. Sequencing was performed on PBMCs or T cells enriched from blood (not recorded which). The receptors derive from a woman aged 50 to 65 who had been exposed to COVID-19. Both conserved end residues are part of each CDR3. A D gene is named only where the DNA matches it firmly. Size is omitted from some rows. Given values are once, few, many or a class for expanded clones.

CASSPQEGRSWGYTF,TGTGCCAGCAGCCCCCAGGAGGGAAGATCGTGGGGCTACACCTTC,TRBV7-2,TRBJ1-2,-,-
CSVGGHDNYGYTF,TGCAGCGTTGGGGGACACGATAACTATGGCTACACCTTC,TRBV29-1,TRBJ1-2,-,-
CASSVPGEGYEQYF,TGTGCCAGCAGCGTTCCTGGCGAGGGCTACGAGCAGTACTTC,TRBV5-4,TRBJ2-7,-,-
CASSQDSLRHYGYTF,TGTGCCAGCAGCCAAGACAGCCTAAGACATTATGGCTACACCTTC,TRBV7-9,TRBJ1-2,-,-
CASSFGEADEQFF,TGTGCCAGCAGCTTCGGAGAGGCGGATGAGCAGTTCTTC,TRBV7-9,TRBJ2-1,-,-
CASSHVQSNSPLHF,TGTGCCAGCAGCCATGTACAGAGCAATTCACCCCTCCACTTT,TRBV6-2/TRBV6-3,TRBJ1-6,-,-
CASSLPPPSGFTDTQYF,TGTGCCAGCAGTTTACCTCCGCCTAGCGGATTCACAGATACGCAGTATTTT,TRBV27,TRBJ2-3,-,TRBD2
CASSFTFEGKLFF,TGTGCCAGCAGCTTTACCTTTGAGGGAAAACTGTTTTTT,TRBV7-2,TRBJ1-4,-,-
CASSSVGGTEAFF,TGCGCCAGCAGCTCTGTCGGCGGGACTGAAGCTTTCTTT,TRBV5-1,TRBJ1-1,-,-
CASTLGTGPRNTEAFF,TGTGCCAGCACCTTAGGTACAGGGCCCCGGAACACTGAAGCTTTCTTT,TRBV11-2,TRBJ1-1,-,-
CASSRTGSANEKLFF,TGTGCCAGCAGCCGGACAGGGAGCGCTAATGAAAAACTGTTTTTT,TRBV7-2,TRBJ1-4,-,TRBD1
CASSLSRSVAEAFF,TGTGCCAGCAGCTTAAGTCGTTCAGTGGCTGAAGCTTTCTTT,TRBV11-2,TRBJ1-1,-,-
CASGGITGELFF,TGTGCCAGCGGGGGGATCACCGGGGAGCTGTTTTTT,TRBV28,TRBJ2-2,-,-
CAWKGPAGESSPLHF,TGTGCCTGGAAAGGCCCGGCAGGGGAGAGTTCACCCCTCCACTTT,TRBV30,TRBJ1-6,few,-
CASSERPTGYNSPLHF,TGTGCCAGCAGTGAGCGACCGACAGGATATAATTCACCCCTCCACTTT,TRBV25-1,TRBJ1-6,-,-
CASSLGGAPSYEQYF,TGTGCCAGCAGCTTAGGCGGAGCCCCCTCGTACGAGCAGTACTTC,TRBV7-8,TRBJ2-7,-,-
CSAGTGGTEAFF,TGCAGCGCCGGGACAGGGGGTACTGAAGCTTTCTTT,TRBV29-1,TRBJ1-1,-,TRBD1
CASRLEVKLGSDQPQHF,TGTGCAAGTCGCTTAGAGGTGAAACTGGGGAGCGATCAGCCCCAGCATTTT,TRBV12-2,TRBJ1-5,-,-
CASSPQDRVDYGYTF,TGTGCCAGCAGTCCCCAGGACAGGGTGGACTATGGCTACACCTTC,TRBV27,TRBJ1-2,-,TRBD1
CASPEGGSGANVLTF,TGCGCCAGCCCTGAGGGAGGTTCTGGGGCCAACGTCCTGACTTTC,TRBV23-1,TRBJ2-6,-,-
CASSLGTTNTEAFF,TGTGCCAGCAGCTTAGGAACAACGAACACTGAAGCTTTCTTT,TRBV7-2,TRBJ1-1,-,-
CASSLRAGGIYGYTF,TGTGCCAGCAGCTTAAGGGCAGGGGGAATCTATGGCTACACCTTC,TRBV7-8,TRBJ1-2,few,TRBD1
CASSYMNSPLHF,TGTGCCAGCAGTTACATGAATTCACCCCTCCACTTT,TRBV27,TRBJ1-6,-,-
CASSPVTRSLTGELFF,TGTGCCAGCAGCCCCGTTACTAGGTCCCTGACCGGGGAGCTGTTTTTT,TRBV4-2,TRBJ2-2,few,-
CASSLGQGAYEQYF,TGTGCCAGCAGTTTAGGACAGGGGGCCTACGAGCAGTACTTC,TRBV27,TRBJ2-7,-,TRBD1
CASSSPGQIVEAFF,TGTGCCAGCAGCTCACCGGGACAGATAGTTGAAGCTTTCTTT,TRBV11-2,TRBJ1-1,-,TRBD1
CASSYLGARFYEQYF,TGTGCCAGCAGTTACTTGGGGGCCAGGTTCTACGAGCAGTACTTC,TRBV6-2/TRBV6-3,TRBJ2-7,-,-
CSASVSSGNTIYF,TGCAGTGCTAGTGTCAGCTCTGGAAACACCATATATTTT,TRBV20-1,TRBJ1-3,-,-
CASSLGLSSGANVLTF,TGTGCCAGCAGCTTAGGACTGAGCTCTGGGGCCAACGTCCTGACTTTC,TRBV7-2,TRBJ2-6,-,-
CASSFQAGGKTDTQYF,TGTGCCAGCAGCTTTCAAGCGGGAGGGAAGACAGATACGCAGTATTTT,TRBV7-2,TRBJ2-3,once,TRBD2
CASSSEGENIQYF,TGCGCCAGCAGCTCCGAGGGGGAAAACATTCAGTACTTC,TRBV5-1,TRBJ2-4,-,-
CSARDGQGNTF,TGCAGTGCTAGGGACGGACAGGGTAACACCTTC,TRBV20-1,TRBJ1-2,-,TRBD1
CASSQDAGGSETQYF,TGTGCCAGCAGCCAAGATGCGGGGGGGTCGGAGACCCAGTACTTC,TRBV4-2,TRBJ2-5,-,TRBD2
CASSIGGAYGYTF,TGTGCCAGTAGTATCGGGGGGGCCTATGGCTACACCTTC,TRBV19,TRBJ1-2,few,-
CASSHRGSSGNTIYF,TGTGCCAGCAGCCACCGTGGGAGCTCTGGAAACACCATATATTTT,TRBV14,TRBJ1-3,-,-
CASSSAAGPSTDTQYF,TGTGCCAGCAGTTCCGCAGCGGGGCCTAGCACAGATACGCAGTATTTT,TRBV6-5,TRBJ2-3,-,TRBD2
CASSPGTGFQPQHF,TGTGCCAGCAGCCCCGGGACAGGTTTTCAGCCCCAGCATTTT,TRBV11-2,TRBJ1-5,-,TRBD1